The clone carrying this TCR beta chain was seen more than once but under ten times. V was pared by 3 bases and J by 4 bases, with 6 bases of the junction left unmatched. There are 14 residues in the CDR3. Germline V gene sequence: CDR1 GTSNPN, CDR2 SVGIG (reference sequence). Recruits, aged roughly 18 to 90 years, lived in 20 to 30 US areas. Original handling: Nucleated cell number was recorded as an estimate derived from reference gene primer amplification. TCRdb's table, derived via immunoSEQ multiplex PCR, lists solely in-frame clones and lacks some. V, J and clone size derive from that table, while D and trimming were established from the DNA sequence. The table shows 250,000 to 300,000 clones, with around nine tenths occurring only once. The record originates from a study of blood T cell repertoires in COVID-19.

This receptor was taken from a man aged 35-49 years who had recovered from COVID-19. Sequencing was performed on PBMCs or T cells enriched from blood (not recorded which). The chain couples TRBV30 to TRBJ1-2; 9 positions agree with TRBD1. CDR3 sequence: CAWRRTGDGYGYTF. CDR3 coding DNA: TGTGCCTGGAGACGGACAGGGGATGGCTATGGCTACACCTTC. The complete variable domain, with remaining parts taken from reference TRBV30 and TRBJ1-2, reads SQTIHQWPATLVQPVGSPLSLECTVEGTSNPNLYWYRQAAGRGLQLLFYSVGIGQISSEVPQNLSASRPQDRQFILSSKKLLLSDSGFYLCAWRRTGDGYGYTFGSGTRLTVV.